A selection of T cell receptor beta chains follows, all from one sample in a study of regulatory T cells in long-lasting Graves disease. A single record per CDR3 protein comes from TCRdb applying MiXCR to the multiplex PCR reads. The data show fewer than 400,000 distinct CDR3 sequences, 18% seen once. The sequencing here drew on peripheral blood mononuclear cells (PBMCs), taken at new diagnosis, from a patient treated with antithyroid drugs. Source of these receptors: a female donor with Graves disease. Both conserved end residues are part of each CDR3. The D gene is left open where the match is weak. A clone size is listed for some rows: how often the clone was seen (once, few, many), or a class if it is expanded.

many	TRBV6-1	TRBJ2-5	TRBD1	CASSPAQGGTQYF	TGTGCCAGCAGTCCCGCACAGGGGGGGACCCAGTACTTC
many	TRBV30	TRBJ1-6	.	CAWRGGAVAPLHF	TGTGCCTGGAGGGGGGGGGCCGTGGCACCCCTCCACTTT
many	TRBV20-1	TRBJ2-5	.	CSARDYIRGQETQYF	TGCAGTGCTAGAGATTATATTCGGGGGCAAGAGACCCAGTACTTC
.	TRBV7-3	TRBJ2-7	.	CASSSRGAGPRTYEQYF	TGTGCCAGCAGCTCCCGAGGAGCCGGGCCCCGAACCTACGAGCAGTACTTC
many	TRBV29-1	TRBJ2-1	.	CSVEGKVGNEQFF	TGCAGCGTTGAAGGGAAGGTCGGCAATGAGCAGTTCTTC
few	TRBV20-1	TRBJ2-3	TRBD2	CSARSGTSRSTQYF	TGCAGTGCTAGATCCGGGACTAGCAGGTCCACGCAGTATTTT
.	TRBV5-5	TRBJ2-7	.	CASSFRLNGNYEQYF	TGTGCCAGCAGCTTCCGCTTGAACGGAAATTACGAGCAGTACTTC
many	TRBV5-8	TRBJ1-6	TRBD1	CASSQGMDRANSPLHF	TGTGCCAGCAGCCAAGGGATGGACAGGGCAAATTCACCCCTCCACTTT
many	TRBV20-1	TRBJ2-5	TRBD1	CTTARETGETQYF	TGCACCACCGCGCGAGAGACAGGGGAGACCCAGTACTTC
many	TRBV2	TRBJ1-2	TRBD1	CASSVAGRDSLSYGYTF	TGTGCCAGCAGTGTCGCAGGGAGGGACAGCCTCTCCTATGGCTACACCTTC
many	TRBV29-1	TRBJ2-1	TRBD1	CSVAGQGARNEQFF	TGCAGCGTTGCGGGACAGGGGGCGCGCAATGAGCAGTTCTTC
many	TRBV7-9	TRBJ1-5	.	CASSSPGHSQPQHF	TGTGCCAGCAGCTCACCGGGACACAGTCAGCCCCAGCATTTT
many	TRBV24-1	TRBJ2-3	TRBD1	CATSDGDRGRVF	TGTGCCACCAGTGATGGGGACAGGGGGCGGGTTTTT
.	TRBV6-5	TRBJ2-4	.	CASGYSVFAHLAKNIQYF	TGTGCCAGCGGTTACTCAGTTTTTGCCCACCTAGCCAAAAACATTCAGTACTTC
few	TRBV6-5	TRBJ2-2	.	CASSYADGTGELFF	TGTGCCAGCAGTTACGCCGACGGCACCGGGGAGCTGTTTTTT
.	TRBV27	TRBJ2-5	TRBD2	CASSLPTRGLAGELVETQYF	TGTGCCAGCAGTTTACCCACCCGAGGGCTAGCGGGAGAATTGGTAGAGACCCAGTACTTC
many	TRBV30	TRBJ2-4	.	CAWSVGGAKNIQYF	TGTGCCTGGAGTGTAGGGGGGGCCAAAAACATTCAGTACTTC
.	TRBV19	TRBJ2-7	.	CASSANRVSEQYF	TGTGCCAGTAGTGCCAACAGGGTTAGCGAGCAGTACTTC
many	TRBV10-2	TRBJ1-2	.	CASSGQLLYGYTF	TGCGCCAGCAGTGGACAGCTCCTCTATGGCTACACCTTC
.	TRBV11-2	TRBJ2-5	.	CASSLPGLMIETQYF	TGTGCCAGCAGCTTACCGGGACTGATGATAGAGACCCAGTACTTC
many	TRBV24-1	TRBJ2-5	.	CATSDPIAGSARETQYF	TGTGCCACCAGTGACCCTATCGCGGGCAGCGCGAGAGAGACCCAGTACTTC
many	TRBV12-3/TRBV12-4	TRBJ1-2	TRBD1	CASSFSTGENYGYTF	TGTGCCAGCAGTTTCTCCACAGGGGAGAACTATGGCTACACCTTC